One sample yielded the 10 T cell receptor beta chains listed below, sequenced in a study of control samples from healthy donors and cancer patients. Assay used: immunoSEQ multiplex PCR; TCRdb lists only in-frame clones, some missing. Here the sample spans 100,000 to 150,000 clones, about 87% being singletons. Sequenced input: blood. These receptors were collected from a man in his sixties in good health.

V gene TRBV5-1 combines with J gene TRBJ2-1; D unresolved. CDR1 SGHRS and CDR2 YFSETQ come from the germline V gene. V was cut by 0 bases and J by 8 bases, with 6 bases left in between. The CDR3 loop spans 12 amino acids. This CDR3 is CASSLAGYEQFF. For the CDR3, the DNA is TGCGCCAGCAGCTTGGCCGGGTATGAGCAGTTCTTC.

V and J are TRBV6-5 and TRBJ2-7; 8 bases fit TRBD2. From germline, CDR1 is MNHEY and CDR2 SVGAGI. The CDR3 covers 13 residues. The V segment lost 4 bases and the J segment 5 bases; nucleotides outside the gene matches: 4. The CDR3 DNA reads TGTGCCAGCAGTTTAGCGGGGAAAAACGAGCAGTACTTC. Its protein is CASSLAGKNEQYF.

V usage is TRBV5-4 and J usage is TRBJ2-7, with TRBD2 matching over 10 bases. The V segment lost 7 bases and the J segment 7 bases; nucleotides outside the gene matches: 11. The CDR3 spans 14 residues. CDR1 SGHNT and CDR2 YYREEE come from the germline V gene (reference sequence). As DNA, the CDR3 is TGTGCCAGCGGCCAAGCGGGGGGGCCGACTGAGCAGTACTTC. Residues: CASGQAGGPTEQYF.

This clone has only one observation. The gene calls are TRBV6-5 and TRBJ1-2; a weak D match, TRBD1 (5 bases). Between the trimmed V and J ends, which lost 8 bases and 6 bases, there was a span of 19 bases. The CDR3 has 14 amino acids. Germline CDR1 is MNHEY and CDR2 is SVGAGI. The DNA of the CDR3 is TGTGCCAGCCCAAATATCCAGGGTTTGGATGGCTACACCTTC. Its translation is CASPNIQGLDGYTF.

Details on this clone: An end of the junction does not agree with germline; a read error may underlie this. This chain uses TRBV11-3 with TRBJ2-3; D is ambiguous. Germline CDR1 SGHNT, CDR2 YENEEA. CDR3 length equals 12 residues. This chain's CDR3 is CASSLEADTQYF. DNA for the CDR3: TGTGCCAGCAGCCTAGAGGCAGATACGCAGTATTTT.

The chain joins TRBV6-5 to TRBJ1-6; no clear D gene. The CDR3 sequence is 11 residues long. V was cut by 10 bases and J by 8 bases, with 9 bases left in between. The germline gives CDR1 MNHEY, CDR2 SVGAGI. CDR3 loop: CATPIDSPLHF. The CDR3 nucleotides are TGTGCCACCCCAATTGATTCACCCCTCCACTTT.

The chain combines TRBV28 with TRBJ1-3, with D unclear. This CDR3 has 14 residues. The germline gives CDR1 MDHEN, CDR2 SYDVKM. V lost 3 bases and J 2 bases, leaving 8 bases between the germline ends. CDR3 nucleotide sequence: TGTGCCAGCAGTTTGGGCTTCACTGGAAACACCATATATTTT. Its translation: CASSLGFTGNTIYF.

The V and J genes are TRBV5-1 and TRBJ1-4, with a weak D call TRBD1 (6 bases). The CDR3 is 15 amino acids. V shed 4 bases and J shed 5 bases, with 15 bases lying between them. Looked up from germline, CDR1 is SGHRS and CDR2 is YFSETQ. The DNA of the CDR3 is TGCGCCAGCAGCCGGTCCGGGACATTGAATGAAAAACTGTTTTTT. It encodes CASSRSGTLNEKLFF.

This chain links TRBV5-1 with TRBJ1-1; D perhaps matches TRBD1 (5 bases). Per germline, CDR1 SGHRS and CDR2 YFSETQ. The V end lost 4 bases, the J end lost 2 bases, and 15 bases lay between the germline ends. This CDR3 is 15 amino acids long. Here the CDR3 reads CASSIQQGGNTEAFF. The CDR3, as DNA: TGCGCCAGCAGCATACAGCAGGGCGGAAACACTGAAGCTTTCTTT. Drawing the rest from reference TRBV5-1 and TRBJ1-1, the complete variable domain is KAGVTQTPRYLIKTRGQQVTLSCSPISGHRSVSWYQQTPGQGLQFLFEYFSETQRNKGNFPGRFSGRQFSNSRSEMNVSTLELGDSALYLCASSIQQGGNTEAFFGQGTRLTVV.

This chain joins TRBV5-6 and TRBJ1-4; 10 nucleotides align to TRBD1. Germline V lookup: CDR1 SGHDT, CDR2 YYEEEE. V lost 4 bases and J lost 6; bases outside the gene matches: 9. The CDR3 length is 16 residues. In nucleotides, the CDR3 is TGTGCCAGCAGCGGGGGACAGGGGTTAGGATATGAAAAACTGTTTTTT. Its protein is CASSGGQGLGYEKLFF.